This paragraph reports one T cell receptor beta chain. Profiling relied on immunoSEQ multiplex PCR, and the TCRdb table lists in-frame clones only, not all of them. The table has around 130,000 clones, 84% seen once. This sample is drawn from a study of blood T cell repertoires in COVID-19. V lost 5 bases, J lost 3 bases, and 13 bases lay in between. CDR1 SQVTM and CDR2 ANQGSEA come from the germline V gene. This CDR3 is built from 14 residues. This receptor was taken from a man aged 55-75 years with acute or convalescent COVID-19. This chain uses TRBV29-1 with TRBJ2-2; weak D call: TRBD1 (5 bases). Sequencing was performed on peripheral blood. The CDR3, as DNA: TGCAGCGTTCTGGGCAGGGTCGACACCGGGGAGCTGTTTTTT. Its protein is CSVLGRVDTGELFF.